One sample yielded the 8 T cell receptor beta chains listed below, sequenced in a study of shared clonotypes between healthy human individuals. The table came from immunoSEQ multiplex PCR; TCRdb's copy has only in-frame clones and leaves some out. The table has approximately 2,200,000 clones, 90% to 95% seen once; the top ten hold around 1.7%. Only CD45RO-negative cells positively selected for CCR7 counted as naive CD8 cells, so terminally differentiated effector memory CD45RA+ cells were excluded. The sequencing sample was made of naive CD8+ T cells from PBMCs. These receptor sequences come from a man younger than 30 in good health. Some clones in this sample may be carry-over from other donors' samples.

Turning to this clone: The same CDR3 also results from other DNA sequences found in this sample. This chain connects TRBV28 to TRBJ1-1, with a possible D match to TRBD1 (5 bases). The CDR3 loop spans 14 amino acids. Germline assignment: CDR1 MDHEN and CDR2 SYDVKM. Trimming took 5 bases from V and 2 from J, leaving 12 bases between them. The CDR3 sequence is CASSPRGVNTEAFF. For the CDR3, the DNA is TGTGCCAGCAGTCCGCGGGGGGTTAACACTGAAGCTTTCTTT.

CDR3 amino acids: CASSSGTGGGDTQYF. The CDR3 DNA follows: TGCGCCAGCAGCTCGGGGACAGGGGGCGGAGATACGCAGTATTTT. The chain links TRBV5-1 to TRBJ2-3; 12 positions agree with TRBD1. The CDR3 covers 15 residues. Per the germline V gene, CDR1 is SGHRS and CDR2 is YFSETQ. Losses at the gene ends were 3 bases for V and 5 bases for J; bases not matched to a gene: 4.

In DNA form, the CDR3 reads TGTGCCAGCAGCCCTTGGCGGCAGGGCGCCACCGGGGAGCTGTTTTTT. This translates into CASSPWRQGATGELFF. The rearrangement joins TRBV5-6 to TRBJ2-2; possible D gene TRBD1, 5 bases. The CDR3 loop spans 16 amino acids. V lost 4 bases to trimming and J lost 4 bases, with 17 bases between them. Looked up from germline, CDR1 is SGHDT and CDR2 is YYEEEE.

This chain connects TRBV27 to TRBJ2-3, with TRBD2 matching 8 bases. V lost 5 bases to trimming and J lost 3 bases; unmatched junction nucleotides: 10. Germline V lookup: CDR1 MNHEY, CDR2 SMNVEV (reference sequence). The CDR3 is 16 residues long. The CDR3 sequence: CASSPSAGEVTDTQYF. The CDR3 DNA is TGTGCCAGCAGTCCCTCAGCGGGAGAGGTAACAGATACGCAGTATTTT.

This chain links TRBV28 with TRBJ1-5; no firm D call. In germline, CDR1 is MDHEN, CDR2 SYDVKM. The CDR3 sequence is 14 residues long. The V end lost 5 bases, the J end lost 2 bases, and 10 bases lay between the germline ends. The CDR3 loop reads CASSARLGNQPQHF. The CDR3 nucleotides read TGTGCCAGCAGTGCGAGGCTGGGCAATCAGCCCCAGCATTTT.

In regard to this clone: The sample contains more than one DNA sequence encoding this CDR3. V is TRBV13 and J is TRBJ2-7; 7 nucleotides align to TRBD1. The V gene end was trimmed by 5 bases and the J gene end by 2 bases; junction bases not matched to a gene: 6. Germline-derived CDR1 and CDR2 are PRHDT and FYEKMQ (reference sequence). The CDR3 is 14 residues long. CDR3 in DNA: TGTGCCAGCAGCCACCGGGACAGTCCCTACGAGCAGTACTTC. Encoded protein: CASSHRDSPYEQYF.

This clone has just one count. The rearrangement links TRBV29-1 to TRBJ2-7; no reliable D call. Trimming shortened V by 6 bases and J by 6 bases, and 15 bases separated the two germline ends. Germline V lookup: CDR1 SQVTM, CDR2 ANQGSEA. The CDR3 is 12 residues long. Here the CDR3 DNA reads TGCAGCGTATGGGATCAGCGCGGCGAGCAGTACTTC. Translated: CSVWDQRGEQYF.

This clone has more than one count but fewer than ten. CDR3 residues: CATSPRDWVLGHYGYTF. The CDR3 nucleotides read TGTGCCACCAGTCCCCGAGATTGGGTTCTAGGTCACTATGGCTACACCTTC. This sequence joins TRBV15 and TRBJ1-2, with D uncertain. The V and J ends lost 6 bases and 3 bases respectively, with 23 bases between them. Germline V gene data show CDR1 as LNHNV and CDR2 as YYDKDF (reference sequence). The CDR3 runs 17 residues.